The rows below give T cell receptor beta chains drawn from one sample of a study of human T cells and chemical hapten exposure. TCRdb re-called the RACE reads through MiXCR, storing one row per CDR3 protein. The sample holds some 70,000 distinct CDR3 sequences, approximately 11% seen once. Sequenced here: whole blood, sampled in connection with sensitization to the hapten diphenylcyclopropenone (DPC). The receptors derive from a woman in her fifties or sixties with alopecia areata. Some clones in this sample may be carry-over from other donors' samples. Both conserved end residues are part of each CDR3. A D gene is named only where the DNA matches it firmly. The size field is filled for only some rows; it gives once, few, many or a size class.

D gene | clone size | J gene | V gene | CDR3 length | CDR3 DNA | CDR3 protein
. | many | TRBJ2-1 | TRBV29-1 | 14 | TGCAGCGTTGAAGACGGGAGAGGCGTCCATGAGCAGTTCTTC | CSVEDGRGVHEQFF
. | . | TRBJ2-4 | TRBV20-1 | 13 | TGCAGTGCTGCCCGGAGGGGGGGAGACATTCAGTACTTC | CSAARRGGDIQYF
. | many | TRBJ2-1 | TRBV7-9 | 12 | TGTGCCAGCAGCACGGGACTTTTTGGGCAGTTCTTC | CASSTGLFGQFF
. | . | TRBJ2-2 | TRBV6-6 | 14 | TGTGCCAGCAGTTACGGGACCGGGACCGGGGAGCTGTTTTTT | CASSYGTGTGELFF
. | many | TRBJ2-7 | TRBV4-2 | 14 | TGTGCCAGCAGCCAAGATACAGGGAGGTACGAGCAGTACTTC | CASSQDTGRYEQYF
. | few | TRBJ2-1 | TRBV11-3 | 15 | TGTGCCAGCAGCTTAGCTGAGACAGTCTACAATGAGCAGTTCTTC | CASSLAETVYNEQFF
. | many | TRBJ2-6 | TRBV4-1 | 18 | TGCGCCAGCAGCCAATTGCCGAGAGGGGGTGCAGGGGCCAACGTCCTGACTTTC | CASSQLPRGGAGANVLTF
. | once | TRBJ2-3 | TRBV28 | 15 | TGTGCCAGCAGTGCCCCAGACAGGATCACAGATACGCAGTATTTT | CASSAPDRITDTQYF
. | few | TRBJ1-1 | TRBV9 | 15 | TGTGCCAGCAGCGTTACTGCCGGGACTCAAATCGGAGCTTTCTTT | CASSVTAGTQIGAFF
TRBD2 | few | TRBJ2-1 | TRBV7-9 | 13 | TGTGCCAGTACTAGCGGGAGAGGCCCTGAGCAGTTCTTC | CASTSGRGPEQFF
. | many | TRBJ2-7 | TRBV10-3 | 13 | TGTGCCATTTTCGACAGAACCTCCTACGAGCAGTACTTC | CAIFDRTSYEQYF
. | . | TRBJ2-3 | TRBV28 | 12 | TGTGCCAGCAGTCCACTCACATATACGCAGTATTTT | CASSPLTYTQYF